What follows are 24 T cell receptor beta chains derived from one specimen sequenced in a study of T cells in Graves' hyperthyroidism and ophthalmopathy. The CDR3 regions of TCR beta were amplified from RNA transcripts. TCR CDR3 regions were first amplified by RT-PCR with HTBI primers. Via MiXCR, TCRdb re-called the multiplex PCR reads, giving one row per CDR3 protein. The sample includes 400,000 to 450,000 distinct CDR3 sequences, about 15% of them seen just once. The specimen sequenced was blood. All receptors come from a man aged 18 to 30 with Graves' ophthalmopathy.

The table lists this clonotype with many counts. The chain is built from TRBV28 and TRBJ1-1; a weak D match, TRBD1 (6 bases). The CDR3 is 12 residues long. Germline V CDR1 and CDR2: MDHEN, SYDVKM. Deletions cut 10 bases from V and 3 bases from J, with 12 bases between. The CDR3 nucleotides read TGTGCCACCGACAGGTCGCACACTGAAGCTTTCTTT. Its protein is CATDRSHTEAFF.

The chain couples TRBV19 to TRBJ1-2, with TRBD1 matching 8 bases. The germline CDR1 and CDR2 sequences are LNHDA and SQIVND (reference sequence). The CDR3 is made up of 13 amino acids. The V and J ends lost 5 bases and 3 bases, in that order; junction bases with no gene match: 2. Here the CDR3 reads CASSDRGDYGYTF. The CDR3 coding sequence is TGTGCCAGTAGTGACAGGGGAGACTATGGCTACACCTTC.

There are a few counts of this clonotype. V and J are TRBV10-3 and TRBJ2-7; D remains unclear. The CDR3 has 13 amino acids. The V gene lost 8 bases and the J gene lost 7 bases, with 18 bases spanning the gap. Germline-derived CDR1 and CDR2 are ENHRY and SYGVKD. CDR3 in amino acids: CAIRSGVDGEQYF. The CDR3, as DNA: TGTGCCATCCGGTCTGGGGTCGACGGGGAGCAGTACTTC.

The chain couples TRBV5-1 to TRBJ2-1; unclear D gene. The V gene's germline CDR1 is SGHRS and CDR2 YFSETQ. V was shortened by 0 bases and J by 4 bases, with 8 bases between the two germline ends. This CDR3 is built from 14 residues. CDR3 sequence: CASSLGMSYNEQFF. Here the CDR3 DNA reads TGCGCCAGCAGCTTGGGGATGTCGTACAATGAGCAGTTCTTC.

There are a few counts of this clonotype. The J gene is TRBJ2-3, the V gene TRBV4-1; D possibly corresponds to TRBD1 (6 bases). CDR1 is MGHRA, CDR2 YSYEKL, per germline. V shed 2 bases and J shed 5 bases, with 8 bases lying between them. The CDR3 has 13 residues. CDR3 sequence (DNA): TGCGCCAGCAGCCAACGGACAGAAGATACGCAGTATTTT. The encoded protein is CASSQRTEDTQYF.

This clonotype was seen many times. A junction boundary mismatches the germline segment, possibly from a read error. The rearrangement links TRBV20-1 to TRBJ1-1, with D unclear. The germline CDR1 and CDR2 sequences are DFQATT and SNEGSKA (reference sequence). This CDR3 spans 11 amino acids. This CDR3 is CSATVNTEAFF. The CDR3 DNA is TGCAGTGCCACAGTGAATACTGAAGCTTTCTTT.

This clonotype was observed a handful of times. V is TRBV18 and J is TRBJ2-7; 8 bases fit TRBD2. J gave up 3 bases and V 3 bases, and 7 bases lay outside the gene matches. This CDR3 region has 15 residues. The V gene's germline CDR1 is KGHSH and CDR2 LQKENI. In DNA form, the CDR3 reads TGTGCCAGCTCACCTCCCGCGGGAGGCAACTACGAGCAGTACTTC. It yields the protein CASSPPAGGNYEQYF.

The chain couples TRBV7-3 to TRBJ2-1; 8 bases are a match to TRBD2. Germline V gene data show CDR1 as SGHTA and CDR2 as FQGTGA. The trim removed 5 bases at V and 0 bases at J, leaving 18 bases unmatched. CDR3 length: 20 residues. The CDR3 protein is CASSLNSGITGRSSYNEQFF. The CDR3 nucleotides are TGTGCCAGCAGCCTGAATAGCGGGATAACTGGCAGAAGCTCCTACAATGAGCAGTTCTTC.

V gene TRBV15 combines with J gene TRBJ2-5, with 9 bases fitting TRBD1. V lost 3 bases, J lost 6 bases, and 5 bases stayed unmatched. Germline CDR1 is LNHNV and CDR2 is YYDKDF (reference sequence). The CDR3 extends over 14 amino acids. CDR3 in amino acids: CATSSTGGRKTQYF. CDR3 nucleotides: TGTGCCACCAGCAGCACAGGGGGCCGAAAGACCCAGTACTTC.

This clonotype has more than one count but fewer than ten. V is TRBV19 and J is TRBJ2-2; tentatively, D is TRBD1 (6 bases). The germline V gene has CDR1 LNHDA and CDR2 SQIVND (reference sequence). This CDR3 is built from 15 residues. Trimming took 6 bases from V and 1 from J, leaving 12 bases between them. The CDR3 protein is CASSLQGLNTGELFF. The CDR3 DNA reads TGTGCCAGTAGCCTACAGGGCCTGAACACCGGGGAGCTGTTTTTT.

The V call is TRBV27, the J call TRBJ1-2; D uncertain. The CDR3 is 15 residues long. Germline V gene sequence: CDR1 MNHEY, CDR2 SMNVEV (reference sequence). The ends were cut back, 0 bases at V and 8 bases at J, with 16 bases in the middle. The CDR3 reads CASSLSSTSPWGYTF. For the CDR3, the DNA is TGTGCCAGCAGTTTATCGAGTACCTCCCCGTGGGGCTACACCTTC.

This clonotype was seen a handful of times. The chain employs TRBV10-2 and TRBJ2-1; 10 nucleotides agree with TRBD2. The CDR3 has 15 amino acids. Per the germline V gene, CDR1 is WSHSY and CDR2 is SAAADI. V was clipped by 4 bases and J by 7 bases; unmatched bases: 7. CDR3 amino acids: CASSGRASGSNEQFF. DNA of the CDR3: TGCGCCAGCAGTGGAAGGGCTAGCGGGAGTAATGAGCAGTTCTTC.

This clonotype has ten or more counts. CDR3 in DNA: TGTGCCAGCAGTTCCCAGGAGGGAAACATTCAGTACTTC. Translation gives CASSSQEGNIQYF. The V and J genes are TRBV12-3 or TRBV12-4 and TRBJ2-4; tentative D call: TRBD2 (6 bases). V was trimmed by 4 bases and J by 6 bases, leaving 10 bases between them. The CDR3 has 13 amino acids.

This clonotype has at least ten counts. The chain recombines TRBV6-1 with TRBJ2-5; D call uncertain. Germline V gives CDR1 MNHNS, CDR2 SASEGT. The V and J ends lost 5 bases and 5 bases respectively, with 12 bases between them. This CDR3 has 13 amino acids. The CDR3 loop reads CASSYTQRETQYF. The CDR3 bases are TGTGCCAGCAGTTATACACAGCGTGAGACCCAGTACTTC.

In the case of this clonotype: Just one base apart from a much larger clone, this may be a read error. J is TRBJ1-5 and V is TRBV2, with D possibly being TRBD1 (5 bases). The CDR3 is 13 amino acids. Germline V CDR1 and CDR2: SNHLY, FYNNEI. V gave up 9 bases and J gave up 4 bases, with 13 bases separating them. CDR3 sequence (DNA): TGTGCCAGGGGAGGGGCAAATAATCAGCCCCAGCATTTT. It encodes CARGGANNQPQHF.

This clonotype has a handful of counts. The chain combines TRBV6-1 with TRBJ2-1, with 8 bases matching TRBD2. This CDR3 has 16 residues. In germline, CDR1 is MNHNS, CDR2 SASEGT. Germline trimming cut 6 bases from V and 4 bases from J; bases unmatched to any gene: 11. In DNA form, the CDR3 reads TGTGCCAGCAGGCCACAAGCGGGGGCCCCTTACAATGAGCAGTTCTTC. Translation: CASRPQAGAPYNEQFF.

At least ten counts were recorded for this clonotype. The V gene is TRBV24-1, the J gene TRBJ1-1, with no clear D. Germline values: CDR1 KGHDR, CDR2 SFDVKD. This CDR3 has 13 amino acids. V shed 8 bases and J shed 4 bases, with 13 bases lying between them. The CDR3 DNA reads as TGTGCCACCATGGCGGGTCACCTCACTGAAGCTTTCTTT. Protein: CATMAGHLTEAFF.

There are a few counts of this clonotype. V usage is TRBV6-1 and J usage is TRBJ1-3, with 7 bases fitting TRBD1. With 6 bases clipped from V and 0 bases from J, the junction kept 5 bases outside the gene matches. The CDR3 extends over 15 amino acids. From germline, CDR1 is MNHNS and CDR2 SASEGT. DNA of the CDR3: TGTGCCAGCAGACGACAGGGCACCTCTGGAAACACCATATATTTT. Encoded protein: CASRRQGTSGNTIYF.

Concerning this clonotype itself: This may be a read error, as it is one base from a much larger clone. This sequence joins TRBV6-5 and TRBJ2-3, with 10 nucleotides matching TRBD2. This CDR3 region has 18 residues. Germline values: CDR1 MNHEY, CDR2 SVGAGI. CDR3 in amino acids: CAGSYSLAGVLNTDTQYF. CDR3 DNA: TGTGCCGGCAGTTACTCTCTAGCGGGAGTACTTAACACAGATACGCAGTATTTT.

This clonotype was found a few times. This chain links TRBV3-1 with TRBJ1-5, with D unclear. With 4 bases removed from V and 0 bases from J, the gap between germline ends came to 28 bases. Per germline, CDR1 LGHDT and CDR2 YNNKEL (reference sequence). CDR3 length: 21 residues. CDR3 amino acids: CASSLPFSTLECRYSNQPQHF. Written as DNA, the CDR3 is TGTGCCAGCAGCCTTCCCTTCTCCACCCTAGAGTGCAGATATAGCAATCAGCCCCAGCATTTT. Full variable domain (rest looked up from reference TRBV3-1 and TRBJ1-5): DTAVSQTPKYLVTQMGNDKSIKCEQNLGHDTMYWYKQDSKKFLKIMFSYNNKELIINETVPNRFSPKSPDKAHLNLHINSLELGDSAVYFCASSLPFSTLECRYSNQPQHFGDGTRLSIL.

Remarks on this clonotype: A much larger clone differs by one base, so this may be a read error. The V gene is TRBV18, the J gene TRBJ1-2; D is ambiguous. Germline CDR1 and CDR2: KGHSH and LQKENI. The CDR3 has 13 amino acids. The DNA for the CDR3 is TGTGCCAGCCCACCCCCCGCGGGGTATGGCTACACCTTC. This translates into CASPPPAGYGYTF.

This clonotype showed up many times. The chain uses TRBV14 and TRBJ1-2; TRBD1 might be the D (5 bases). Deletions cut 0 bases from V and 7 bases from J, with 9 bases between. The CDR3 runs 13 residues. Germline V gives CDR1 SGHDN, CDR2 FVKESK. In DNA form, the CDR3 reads TGTGCCAGCAGCCAAGAGTGGGGGATTGGCTACACCTTC. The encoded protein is CASSQEWGIGYTF.

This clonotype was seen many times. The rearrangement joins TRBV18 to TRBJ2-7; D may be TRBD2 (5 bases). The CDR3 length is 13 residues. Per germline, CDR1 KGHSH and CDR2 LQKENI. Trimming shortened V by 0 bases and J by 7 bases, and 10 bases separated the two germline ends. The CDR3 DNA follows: TGTGCCAGCTCACCACCGTCGGGGAAAGAGCAGTACTTC. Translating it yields CASSPPSGKEQYF. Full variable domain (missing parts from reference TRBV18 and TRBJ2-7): NAGVMQNPRHLVRRRGQEARLRCSPMKGHSHVYWYRQLPEEGLKFMVYLQKENIIDESGMPKERFSAEFPKEGPSILRIQQVVRGDSAAYFCASSPPSGKEQYFGPGTRLTVT.

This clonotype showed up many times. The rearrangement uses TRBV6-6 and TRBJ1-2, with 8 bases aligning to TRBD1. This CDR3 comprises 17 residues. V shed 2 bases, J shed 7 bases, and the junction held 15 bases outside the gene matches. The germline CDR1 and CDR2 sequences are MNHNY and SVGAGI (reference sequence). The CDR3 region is CASSYPPVVDRVAGYTF. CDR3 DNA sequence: TGTGCCAGCAGTTACCCCCCTGTCGTGGACAGGGTAGCTGGCTACACCTTC.